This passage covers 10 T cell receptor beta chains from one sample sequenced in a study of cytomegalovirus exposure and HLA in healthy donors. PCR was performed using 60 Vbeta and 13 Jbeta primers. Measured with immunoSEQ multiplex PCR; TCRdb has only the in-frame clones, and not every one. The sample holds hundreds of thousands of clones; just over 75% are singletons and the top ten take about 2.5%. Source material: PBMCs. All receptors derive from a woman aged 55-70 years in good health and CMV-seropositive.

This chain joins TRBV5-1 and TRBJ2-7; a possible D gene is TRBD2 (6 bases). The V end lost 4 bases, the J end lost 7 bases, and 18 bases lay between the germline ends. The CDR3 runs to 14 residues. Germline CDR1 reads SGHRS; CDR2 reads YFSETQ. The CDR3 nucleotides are TGCGCCAGCAGCCGACAACAGGTGACTAGAGAGCAGTACTTC. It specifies CASSRQQVTREQYF.

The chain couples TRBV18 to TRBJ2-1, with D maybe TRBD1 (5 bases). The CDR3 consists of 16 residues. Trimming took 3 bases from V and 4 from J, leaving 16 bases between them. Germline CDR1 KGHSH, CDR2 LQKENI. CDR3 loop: CASSPGQGNWYNEQFF. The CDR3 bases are TGTGCCAGCTCACCCGGGCAGGGTAATTGGTACAATGAGCAGTTCTTC.

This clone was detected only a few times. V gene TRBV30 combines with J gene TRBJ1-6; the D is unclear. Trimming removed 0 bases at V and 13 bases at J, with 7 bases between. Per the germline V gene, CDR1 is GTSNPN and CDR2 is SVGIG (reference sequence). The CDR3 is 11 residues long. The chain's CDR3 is CAWSVRSPLHF. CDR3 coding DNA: TGTGCCTGGAGTGTCAGGTCCCCCCTCCACTTT.

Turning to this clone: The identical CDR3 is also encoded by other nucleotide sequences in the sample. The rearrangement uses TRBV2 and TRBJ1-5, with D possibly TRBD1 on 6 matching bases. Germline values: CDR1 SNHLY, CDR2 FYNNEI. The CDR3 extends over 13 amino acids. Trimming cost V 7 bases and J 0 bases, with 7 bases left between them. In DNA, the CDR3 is TGTGCCAGCAAGGGGGATAGCAATCAGCCCCAGCATTTT. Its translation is CASKGDSNQPQHF.

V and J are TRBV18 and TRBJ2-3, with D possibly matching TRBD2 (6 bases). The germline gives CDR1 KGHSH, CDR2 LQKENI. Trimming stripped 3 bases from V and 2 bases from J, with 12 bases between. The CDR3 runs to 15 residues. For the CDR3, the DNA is TGTGCCAGCTCACCTCCGGGACTCATCACAGATACGCAGTATTTT. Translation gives CASSPPGLITDTQYF.

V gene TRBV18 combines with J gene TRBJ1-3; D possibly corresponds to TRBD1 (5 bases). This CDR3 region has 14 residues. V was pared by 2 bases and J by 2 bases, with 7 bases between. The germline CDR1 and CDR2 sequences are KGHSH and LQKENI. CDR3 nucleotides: TGTGCCAGCTCACCATCAGGGCCTGGAAACACCATATATTTT. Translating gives CASSPSGPGNTIYF.

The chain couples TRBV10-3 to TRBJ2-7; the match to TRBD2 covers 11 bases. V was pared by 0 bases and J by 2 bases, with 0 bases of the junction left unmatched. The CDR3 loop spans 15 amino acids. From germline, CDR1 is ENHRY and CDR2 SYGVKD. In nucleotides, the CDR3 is TGTGCCATCAGTGAGTCGACTAGCGGGACCTACGAGCAGTACTTC. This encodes CAISESTSGTYEQYF.

In nucleotides, the CDR3 is TGTGCCAGCAGTCAACAGGGAAATACGCAGTATTTT. Amino acid sequence: CASSQQGNTQYF. The chain joins TRBV6-5 to TRBJ2-3; D is perhaps TRBD1 (6 bases). This CDR3 has 12 amino acids. Germline V gene data show CDR1 as MNHEY and CDR2 as SVGAGI. V lost 5 bases to trimming and J lost 7 bases, with 10 bases between them.

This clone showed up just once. CDR3: CASSLVWDRGYEQYF. Here the CDR3 DNA reads TGTGCCAGTAGTCTCGTTTGGGACAGGGGCTACGAGCAGTACTTC. The chain is built from TRBV19 and TRBJ2-7; 10 nucleotides line up with TRBD1. Germline values: CDR1 LNHDA, CDR2 SQIVND (reference sequence). The CDR3 spans 15 residues. V dropped 5 bases and J dropped 3; count of bases not matched to a gene: 7.

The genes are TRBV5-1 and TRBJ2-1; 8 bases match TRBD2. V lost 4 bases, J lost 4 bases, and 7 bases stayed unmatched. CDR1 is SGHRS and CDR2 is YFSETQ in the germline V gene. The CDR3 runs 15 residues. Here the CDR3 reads CASSAGLAVYNEQFF. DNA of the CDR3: TGCGCCAGCAGCGCCGGACTAGCAGTATACAATGAGCAGTTCTTC.